The present entry profiles one TCR beta chain with its context. This entry belongs to a study of human T cells and chemical hapten exposure. Time point in this sample: patch test 3, about 24 weeks after DPC sensitization. The treatment is: therapeutic diphenylcyclopropenone sensitization with weekly scalp DPC. One entry per CDR3 protein, called by TCRdb with MiXCR from the RACE reads. The sample shows approximately 80,000 distinct CDR3 sequences, 10% to 15% of them seen only once. The CDR3 contains 13 residues. Trimming shortened V by 3 bases and J by 5 bases, and 11 bases separated the two germline ends. Germline CDR1 ENHRY, CDR2 SYGVKD.

The gene calls are TRBV10-3 and TRBJ2-7; D is possibly TRBD2 (5 bases). The clonotype comes from a woman between 50 and 59 years old with alopecia areata. Some clones in this sample may be carry-over from other donors' samples. The sequences come from whole blood, collected in connection with sensitization to the hapten diphenylcyclopropenone (DPC). The CDR3, as DNA: TGTGCCATCAGTGACTCGGACTTCAACGAGCAGTACTTC. It translates to CAISDSDFNEQYF.